In its sample, the clone carrying this TCR beta chain was seen once. Original analysis: Amplification of reference gene primers provided the estimated nucleated cell counts. Here immunoSEQ multiplex PCR was the method, and the copy in TCRdb shows in-frame clones only, minus some. From that table come the V and J calls and clone size; the DNA was used to work out D and trimming. The sample has about 250,000 clones, just over 85% seen once; the top ten hold roughly 1.7%. The CDR3 consists of 14 residues. In germline, CDR1 is KGHDR, CDR2 SFDVKD. The V end was cut by 7 bases, the J end by 2 bases, with 10 bases between. The source of the sample is a study of blood T cell repertoires in COVID-19. Study details: Whether acute or convalescent, the COVID-19 samples came from the United States, Italy and Spain.

This clonotype was sampled from a man aged 40-49 years who had recovered from COVID-19. V and J are TRBV24-1 and TRBJ2-2; a possible D gene is TRBD2 (6 bases). The sample comprised PBMCs or T cells enriched from blood (not recorded which). Here the CDR3 DNA reads TGTGCCACCAGCGGGACTCTCAACACCGGGGAGCTGTTTTTT. It encodes CATSGTLNTGELFF.